A single sample is the source of the 15 T cell receptor beta chains below, sequenced in a study of cytomegalovirus exposure and HLA in healthy donors. PCR involved 60 Vbeta and 13 Jbeta primers. Assay used: immunoSEQ multiplex PCR; TCRdb lists only in-frame clones, some missing. This repertoire shows around 300,000 clones, about 87% found once; its top ten account for roughly 2.3%. The specimen was PBMCs. Receptors were obtained from a woman aged 18-29 years in good health and CMV-seronegative.

The V gene is TRBV25-1, the J gene TRBJ1-4; tentatively, D is TRBD1 (5 bases). Germline V gene lookup returns CDR1 MGHDK and CDR2 SYGVNS. The CDR3 totals 15 residues. Trimming left V 1 base short and J 5 bases short, with 11 bases between. Here the CDR3 DNA reads TGTGCCAGCAGTGAATCGACAGAAATAAATGAAAAACTGTTTTTT. Amino acids: CASSESTEINEKLFF.

This chain's CDR3 is CASTPLGQNGGYTF. The DNA for the CDR3 is TGTGCCAGCACCCCACTTGGACAGAACGGTGGCTACACCTTC. The rearrangement links TRBV6-6 to TRBJ1-2; TRBD1 is a possible D gene (6 bases). Trimming removed 7 bases at V and 7 bases at J, with 19 bases between. The V gene's germline CDR1 is MNHNY and CDR2 SVGAGI (reference sequence). The CDR3 loop spans 14 amino acids.

The J gene is TRBJ2-7, the V gene TRBV30, with 7 nucleotides matching TRBD2. The CDR3 is 14 amino acids. CDR1 GTSNPN and CDR2 SVGIG come from the germline V gene (reference sequence). V was clipped by 0 bases and J by 6 bases; unmatched bases: 8. The CDR3 here is CAWSVGTPGGEQYF. In DNA, the CDR3 is TGTGCCTGGAGTGTAGGGACTCCGGGGGGCGAGCAGTACTTC.

J is TRBJ1-4 and V is TRBV5-1, with 8 bases identical to TRBD1. Germline V gene data show CDR1 as SGHRS and CDR2 as YFSETQ. The CDR3 covers 16 residues. With 4 bases clipped from V and 1 base from J, the junction kept 6 bases outside the gene matches. CDR3 region: CASSLGQAITNEKLFF. In DNA, the CDR3 is TGCGCCAGCAGCCTGGGACAGGCGATAACTAATGAAAAACTGTTTTTT.

The gene calls are TRBV11-2 and TRBJ2-3, with 9 bases matching TRBD2. V trimming: 2 bases; J trimming: 6 bases; junction bases outside the gene matches: 9. This CDR3 contains 16 residues. Germline CDR1 is SGHAT and CDR2 is FQNNGV. The CDR3, as DNA: TGTGCCAGCAGCTTATCGCAGGCGGGGGGGGCGGATACGCAGTATTTT. Translating gives CASSLSQAGGADTQYF.

The chain combines TRBV5-1 with TRBJ2-3, with 9 bases identical to TRBD2. CDR3 length equals 15 residues. Germline V gene sequence: CDR1 SGHRS, CDR2 YFSETQ. V lost 2 bases to trimming and J lost 4 bases; unmatched junction nucleotides: 5. Written as DNA, the CDR3 is TGCGCCAGCAGCTTTAGCGGGGGCGAGGCAGATACGCAGTATTTT. This codes for CASSFSGGEADTQYF. The variable domain in full, completed from reference TRBV5-1 and TRBJ2-3, reads KAGVTQTPRYLIKTRGQQVTLSCSPISGHRSVSWYQQTPGQGLQFLFEYFSETQRNKGNFPGRFSGRQFSNSRSEMNVSTLELGDSALYLCASSFSGGEADTQYFGPGTRLTVL.

The gene calls are TRBV10-2 and TRBJ1-2; D unresolved. In germline, CDR1 is WSHSY, CDR2 SAAADI. The CDR3 spans 13 residues. Trimming took off 4 bases at V and 4 bases at J, with 10 bases between the two ends. CDR3 in amino acids: CASSGEPFYGYTF. The DNA of the CDR3 is TGCGCCAGCAGTGGGGAGCCCTTCTATGGCTACACCTTC.

This chain uses TRBV12-5 with TRBJ2-5, with 11 bases that match TRBD2. After removal of 6 bases from V and 4 bases from J, the junction contained 10 bases not matched to a gene. CDR1 and CDR2 from the germline V gene are LGHNT and FRNRAP. The CDR3 length is 16 residues. CDR3 DNA sequence: TGTGCTAGTGGGCCGGGGGTAGCGGGGGGGAGAGAGACCCAGTACTTC. It yields the protein CASGPGVAGGRETQYF.

This chain joins TRBV6-1 and TRBJ1-2; no definite D call. Per the germline V gene, CDR1 is MNHNS and CDR2 is SASEGT. The CDR3 is 13 residues long. Trimming shortened V by 1 base and J by 4 bases, and 7 bases separated the two germline ends. CDR3 in DNA: TGTGCCAGCAGTGAAGGACGGAGCTATGGCTACACCTTC. Protein: CASSEGRSYGYTF.

This clone was seen just once. J is TRBJ1-2 and V is TRBV2; D not certain. The CDR3 length is 12 residues. V was shortened by 7 bases and J by 5 bases, with 11 bases between the two germline ends. Germline CDR1 SNHLY, CDR2 FYNNEI. CDR3: CASIEVYYGYTF. For the CDR3, the DNA is TGTGCCAGCATCGAGGTGTATTATGGCTACACCTTC.

This clone came up once. The chain recombines TRBV5-1 with TRBJ2-1; 7 nucleotides agree with TRBD1. This CDR3 has 16 residues. Looked up from germline, CDR1 is SGHRS and CDR2 is YFSETQ. The V segment lost 0 bases and the J segment 8 bases; nucleotides outside the gene matches: 11. The CDR3 DNA reads TGCGCCAGCAGCTTGGATGGGGACAGCAGTTACTATGAGCAGTTCTTC. Protein sequence: CASSLDGDSSYYEQFF.

The gene calls are TRBV11-2 and TRBJ1-3; 7 nucleotides match TRBD1. There are 18 residues in the CDR3. V was pared by 1 base and J by 2 bases, with 11 bases of the junction left unmatched. Germline V gene data show CDR1 as SGHAT and CDR2 as FQNNGV. The chain's CDR3 is CASSLVLWQGEPGNTIYF. In DNA, the CDR3 is TGTGCCAGCAGCTTAGTCCTCTGGCAGGGGGAGCCTGGAAACACCATATATTTT.

This chain uses TRBV15 with TRBJ1-1; maybe TRBD1 (6 bases). CDR1 and CDR2 from the germline V gene are LNHNV and YYDKDF (reference sequence). V lost 0 bases to trimming and J lost 11 bases, with 16 bases between them. The CDR3 spans 14 residues. CDR3 loop: CATSRERDIRGAFF. DNA for the CDR3: TGTGCCACCAGCAGAGAGAGGGACATAAGAGGGGCTTTCTTT.

This chain connects TRBV5-4 to TRBJ2-5; 9 bases are shared with TRBD1. Germline CDR1 reads SGHNT; CDR2 reads YYREEE (reference sequence). CDR3 length: 15 amino acids. Germline trimming cut 3 bases from V and 3 bases from J; bases unmatched to any gene: 6. In nucleotides, the CDR3 is TGTGCCAGCAGCTACCAACGGACAGGGGAAGAGACCCAGTACTTC. Translating gives CASSYQRTGEETQYF.

This chain uses TRBV6-6 with TRBJ2-1; tentatively, D is TRBD2 (6 bases). The CDR3 extends over 16 amino acids. V dropped 7 bases and J dropped 8 bases, with 24 bases sitting between them. The germline gives CDR1 MNHNY, CDR2 SVGAGI (reference sequence). CDR3 in DNA: TGTGCCAGCACCCCCCCGGAGGGGTATTCCTCCCATGAGCAGTTCTTC. Translation gives CASTPPEGYSSHEQFF.